Listed here are 15 T cell receptor beta chains from one sample, sequenced in a study of CD4 T cell repertoires in COVID-19 (dated by TCRdb to the early 2020s). Libraries were prepared through the immunoSEQ multiplex PCR assay. TCRdb carries this immuneACCESS record with in-frame sequences only. Its versions omit some clonotypes, under half of them owing to an unresolved V gene in the studies checked, with the rest unexplained. Here the sample has over 75,000 clones; roughly 80% occur a single time. In total, the top ten clones hold roughly 0.5% of the sample. This specimen's time point label, per the study, means: sample from a COVID-19-recovered individual after infection. This specimen was CD4+ T cells from peripheral blood, taken after recovery from COVID-19. The receptors stem from a human donor who had COVID-19.

This chain joins TRBV28 and TRBJ2-6; D not certain. The CDR3 contains 15 residues. Germline loops: CDR1 MDHEN, CDR2 SYDVKM. Trimming removed 3 bases from V and 3 bases from J, with 9 bases in between. Written as DNA, the CDR3 is TGTGCCAGCAGTTTGAAAAGAGGTGGGGCCAACGTCCTGACTTTC. The encoded protein is CASSLKRGGANVLTF.

The rearrangement links TRBV5-3 to TRBJ2-7; weak D call: TRBD1 (5 bases). TRBV5-3 is known as an ORF, though its function is uncertain. Trimming took 4 bases from V and 4 from J, leaving 18 bases between them. There are 15 residues in the CDR3. CDR3 in amino acids: CARSRRQLAFYEQYF. DNA of the CDR3: TGTGCCAGAAGCCGAAGACAGTTAGCCTTTTACGAGCAGTACTTC.

The CDR3 region is CASGTGSTEAFF. Written as DNA, the CDR3 is TGTGCCAGCGGAACAGGGAGCACTGAAGCTTTCTTT. This chain links TRBV27 with TRBJ1-1; TRBD1 is a possible D gene (6 bases). Germline lookup yields CDR1 MNHEY and CDR2 SMNVEV (reference sequence). The length of the CDR3 is 12 residues. Trimming shortened V by 8 bases and J by 4 bases, and 11 bases separated the two germline ends.

The table lists this clone with a count of one. The chain couples TRBV16 to TRBJ2-1, with TRBD2 matching over 7 bases. This CDR3 spans 15 amino acids. The germline gives CDR1 KGHSY, CDR2 FQNENV. Germline trimming cut 0 bases from V and 5 bases from J; bases unmatched to any gene: 4. DNA of the CDR3: TGTGCCAGCAGCCAATCGAGCGGGGTCCACAATGAGCAGTTCTTC. As protein: CASSQSSGVHNEQFF.

The chain links TRBV5-6 to TRBJ1-2, with D unclear. Germline loops: CDR1 SGHDT, CDR2 YYEEEE. Trimming took 2 bases from V and 2 from J, leaving 13 bases between them. There are 15 residues in the CDR3. This CDR3 reads CASSFVEVENYGYTF. Here the CDR3 DNA reads TGTGCCAGCAGCTTCGTCGAGGTTGAGAACTATGGCTACACCTTC.

The J gene is TRBJ2-2, the V gene TRBV24-1; either TRBD1 or TRBD2 may supply D (5 bases each). The length of the CDR3 is 14 residues. CDR1 KGHDR and CDR2 SFDVKD come from the germline V gene. Between the trimmed V and J ends, which lost 9 bases and 1 base, there was a span of 11 bases. DNA of the CDR3: TGTGCCACCCAGATGGGGGTGAACACCGGGGAGCTGTTTTTT. As protein: CATQMGVNTGELFF.

The V gene is TRBV18, the J gene TRBJ2-7; D unresolved. Germline-derived CDR1 and CDR2 are KGHSH and LQKENI. V lost 5 bases, J lost 3 bases, and 8 bases lay in between. The length of the CDR3 is 12 residues. The CDR3, as DNA: TGTGCCAGCTCATCACTCCTCTACGAGCAGTACTTC. It translates to CASSSLLYEQYF.

This clone was observed a single time. The chain carries TRBV3-1 (or the pseudogene TRBV3-2) and TRBJ2-4, with D hard to call. CDR1 LGHDT and CDR2 YNNKEL come from the germline V gene (reference sequence). The CDR3 sequence is 13 residues long. Trimming removed 2 bases at V and 6 bases at J, with 8 bases between. The CDR3 DNA follows: TGTGCCAGCAGCCAAACAGTGGGAAACATTCAGTACTTC. Protein sequence: CASSQTVGNIQYF.

This sequence joins TRBV2 and TRBJ2-7, with TRBD1 matching 9 bases. The trim removed 6 bases at V and 4 bases at J, leaving 10 bases unmatched. The CDR3 loop spans 15 amino acids. Per the germline V gene, CDR1 is SNHLY and CDR2 is FYNNEI. CDR3 in amino acids: CASRRGQGGYYEQYF. As DNA, the CDR3 is TGTGCCAGCAGGAGGGGACAGGGAGGATATTACGAGCAGTACTTC.

The DNA for the CDR3 is TGTGCCAGCAGCGACTGGCCTGCCGAGACCCAGTACTTC. Encoded protein: CASSDWPAETQYF. V and J are TRBV6-6 and TRBJ2-5, with no clear D. The length of the CDR3 is 13 residues. Trimming took 6 bases from V and 5 from J, leaving 13 bases between them. CDR1 is MNHNY and CDR2 is SVGAGI in the germline V gene (reference sequence).

This sequence joins TRBV12-3 or TRBV12-4 and TRBJ2-3, with unresolved D. CDR3 length: 10 amino acids. V lost 10 bases and J lost 6, with 8 bases in between. In nucleotides, the CDR3 is TGTGCCACCTCTCGGGATACGCAGTATTTT. This encodes CATSRDTQYF.

The V gene is TRBV10-3, the J gene TRBJ1-1; no clear D gene. The germline CDR1 and CDR2 sequences are ENHRY and SYGVKD. V gave up 8 bases and J gave up 2 bases, with 12 bases separating them. The CDR3 length is 13 residues. CDR3: CAIRLPKNTEAFF. CDR3 nucleotides: TGTGCCATCCGTCTTCCGAAAAACACTGAAGCTTTCTTT.

The chain combines TRBV2 with TRBJ1-1, with unresolved D. Germline CDR1 reads SNHLY; CDR2 reads FYNNEI. The CDR3 contains 15 residues. V was shortened by 3 bases and J by 4 bases, with 15 bases between the two germline ends. DNA of the CDR3: TGTGCCAGCAGTGAGAGACCCATGGGGTTCACTGAAGCTTTCTTT. Protein product: CASSERPMGFTEAFF.

The chain links TRBV28 to TRBJ2-7; TRBD1 aligns across 10 bases. This CDR3 is 15 amino acids long. The germline CDR1 and CDR2 sequences are MDHEN and SYDVKM. Germline trimming cut 5 bases from V and 3 bases from J; bases unmatched to any gene: 7. The CDR3 DNA is TGTGCCAGCAGTATATCCGGACAGGGGGGCTACGAGCAGTACTTC. This codes for CASSISGQGGYEQYF.

The rearrangement uses TRBV5-6 and TRBJ2-1; the match to TRBD1 covers 8 bases. V was clipped by 1 base and J by 1 base; unmatched bases: 4. CDR3 size: 16 residues. The germline V gene encodes CDR1 SGHDT and CDR2 YYEEEE. The CDR3 sequence is CASSLTDRVSYNEQFF. The DNA for the CDR3 is TGTGCCAGCAGCTTGACGGACAGGGTTTCCTACAATGAGCAGTTCTTC.